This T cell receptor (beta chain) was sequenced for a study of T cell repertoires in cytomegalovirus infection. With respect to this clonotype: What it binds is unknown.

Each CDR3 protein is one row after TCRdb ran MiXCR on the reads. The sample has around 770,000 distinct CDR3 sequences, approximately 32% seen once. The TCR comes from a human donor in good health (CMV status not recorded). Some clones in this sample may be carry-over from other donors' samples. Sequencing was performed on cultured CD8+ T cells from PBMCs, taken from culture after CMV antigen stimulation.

Written as DNA, the CDR3 is TGTGCCAGTAGTATGCTAGCGGGGGGCCTATTCTCCTACGAGCAGTACTTC. Translation gives CASSMLAGGLFSYEQYF. J is TRBJ2-7 and V is TRBV19; 11 bases line up with TRBD2. Per the germline V gene, CDR1 is LNHDA and CDR2 is SQIVND (reference sequence). The CDR3 covers 17 residues. V gave up 3 bases and J gave up 0 bases; unmatched junction bases: 7.